A selection of T cell receptor beta chains follows, all from one sample in a study of blood T cell repertoires in COVID-19. Data came from immunoSEQ multiplex PCR; TCRdb stores just in-frame clones and leaves some out. Of some 200,000 clones listed, around 82% are singletons. The specimen sequenced was PBMCs or T cells enriched from blood (not recorded which). The receptors come from a woman in her sixties or seventies with acute COVID-19. CDR3s include the opening cysteine and the closing phenylalanine or tryptophan. A D gene is named only where the DNA matches it firmly. Clone size appears in some rows only: once, few, many, or a class for an expanded clone.

D gene | J gene | clone size | CDR3 length | V gene | CDR3 protein | CDR3 DNA
. | TRBJ2-3 | few | 16 | TRBV4-1 | CASSQPLKRSTDTQYF | TGCGCCAGCAGCCAACCCCTAAAGCGGAGCACAGATACGCAGTATTTT
. | TRBJ1-4 | . | 14 | TRBV14 | CASSPRRLQEKLFF | TGTGCCAGCAGCCCTAGACGGCTACAAGAAAAACTGTTTTTT
. | TRBJ1-5 | . | 15 | TRBV28 | CASSPTGFGNQPQHF | TGTGCCAGCAGCCCAACAGGGTTCGGCAATCAGCCCCAGCATTTT
. | TRBJ2-3 | . | 18 | TRBV28 | CASSLSIRFGRGADTQYF | TGTGCCAGCAGTTTAAGCATCCGGTTCGGGAGAGGTGCAGATACGCAGTATTTT
. | TRBJ2-2 | . | 14 | TRBV6-2/TRBV6-3 | CASSYSERAGELFF | TGTGCCAGCAGTTACTCGGAGCGAGCGGGGGAGCTGTTTTTT
. | TRBJ1-5 | once | 13 | TRBV6-2/TRBV6-3 | CASSSETGKPQHF | TGTGCCAGCAGCAGCGAGACGGGGAAGCCCCAGCATTTT
TRBD2 | TRBJ2-1 | few | 15 | TRBV7-2 | CASSVERGEYNEQFF | TGTGCCAGCAGCGTAGAGCGGGGGGAGTACAATGAGCAGTTCTTC
. | TRBJ2-1 | . | 13 | TRBV4-2 | CASSQDLEREQFF | TGTGCCAGCAGCCAAGATCTGGAGCGGGAGCAGTTCTTC
. | TRBJ1-5 | . | 15 | TRBV10-2 | CASSDPGGNNQPQHF | TGCGCCAGCAGTGACCCCGGGGGAAACAATCAGCCCCAGCATTTT
TRBD2 | TRBJ2-2 | . | 17 | TRBV9 | CASSVSPGLVVPGELFF | TGTGCCAGCAGCGTAAGCCCGGGACTAGTTGTTCCCGGGGAGCTGTTTTTT
. | TRBJ2-5 | once | 14 | TRBV2 | CASSEGGGLATQYF | TGTGCCAGCAGTGAGGGGGGAGGATTGGCGACCCAGTACTTC
. | TRBJ2-3 | . | 15 | TRBV11-2 | CASSLRHSSTDTQYF | TGTGCCAGCAGCTTAAGACATTCTAGCACAGATACGCAGTATTTT
. | TRBJ1-2 | . | 13 | TRBV6-5 | CASSMTDTYGYTF | TGTGCCAGCAGTATGACGGACACTTATGGCTACACCTTC
TRBD1 | TRBJ1-1 | . | 13 | TRBV30 | CAWDRETNTEAFF | TGTGCCTGGGACAGGGAAACGAACACTGAAGCTTTCTTT
. | TRBJ2-5 | . | 13 | TRBV18 | CASSGQGQETQYF | TGTGCCAGCTCAGGGCAGGGGCAAGAGACCCAGTACTTC
TRBD2 | TRBJ2-3 | . | 15 | TRBV19 | CASTHLRGGTDTQYF | TGTGCCAGTACCCACCTTCGGGGGGGCACAGATACGCAGTATTTT
. | TRBJ1-3 | . | 11 | TRBV29-1 | CSGRIGNTIYF | TGCAGCGGTAGAATTGGAAACACCATATATTTT
. | TRBJ1-2 | few | 13 | TRBV5-4 | CASSFTGSGGYTF | TGTGCCAGCAGCTTTACAGGGTCTGGTGGCTACACCTTC
TRBD2 | TRBJ2-5 | . | 18 | TRBV5-1 | CASRLSGTSIRRQETQYF | TGCGCCAGCAGATTGAGTGGGACTAGCATTAGGCGTCAAGAGACCCAGTACTTC
TRBD2 | TRBJ2-2 | . | 18 | TRBV3-1/TRBV3-2 | CASSPSGLAGGGTGELFF | TGTGCCAGCAGCCCCTCGGGACTAGCGGGAGGAGGAACCGGGGAGCTGTTTTTT
TRBD1 | TRBJ1-2 | once | 15 | TRBV5-6 | CASSPRDRGGSGYTF | TGTGCCAGCAGCCCCCGGGACAGGGGTGGGAGTGGCTACACCTTC
TRBD1 | TRBJ1-2 | few | 15 | TRBV29-1 | CSARGAGGGNYGYTF | TGCAGCGCCCGGGGGGCAGGGGGCGGCAACTATGGCTACACCTTC
. | TRBJ1-5 | . | 12 | TRBV15 | CATSRDSVPQHF | TGTGCCACCAGCAGAGATAGCGTGCCCCAGCATTTT
. | TRBJ1-4 | . | 14 | TRBV7-2 | CASSLVGVGEKLFF | TGTGCCAGCAGCTTAGTAGGGGTGGGAGAAAAACTGTTTTTT
. | TRBJ2-3 | . | 15 | TRBV3-1/TRBV3-2 | CASSQDQEETDTQYF | TGTGCCAGCAGCCAAGATCAGGAGGAGACAGATACGCAGTATTTT
TRBD2 | TRBJ2-1 | . | 16 | TRBV3-1/TRBV3-2 | CASSQGAGLGDHEQFF | TGTGCCAGCAGCCAAGGCGCCGGACTAGGGGACCATGAGCAGTTCTTC
. | TRBJ1-1 | . | 16 | TRBV4-2 | CASSQGGTAAGSEAFF | TGTGCCAGCAGCCAAGGCGGGACCGCTGCTGGAAGTGAAGCTTTCTTT
TRBD2 | TRBJ2-1 | . | 17 | TRBV27 | CASGGLAPDSSYNEQFF | TGTGCCAGCGGCGGACTAGCGCCCGATAGCTCCTACAATGAGCAGTTCTTC
TRBD1 | TRBJ1-2 | . | 12 | TRBV5-4 | CASSKDRDKNTF | TGTGCCAGCAGCAAGGACAGGGATAAAAACACCTTC